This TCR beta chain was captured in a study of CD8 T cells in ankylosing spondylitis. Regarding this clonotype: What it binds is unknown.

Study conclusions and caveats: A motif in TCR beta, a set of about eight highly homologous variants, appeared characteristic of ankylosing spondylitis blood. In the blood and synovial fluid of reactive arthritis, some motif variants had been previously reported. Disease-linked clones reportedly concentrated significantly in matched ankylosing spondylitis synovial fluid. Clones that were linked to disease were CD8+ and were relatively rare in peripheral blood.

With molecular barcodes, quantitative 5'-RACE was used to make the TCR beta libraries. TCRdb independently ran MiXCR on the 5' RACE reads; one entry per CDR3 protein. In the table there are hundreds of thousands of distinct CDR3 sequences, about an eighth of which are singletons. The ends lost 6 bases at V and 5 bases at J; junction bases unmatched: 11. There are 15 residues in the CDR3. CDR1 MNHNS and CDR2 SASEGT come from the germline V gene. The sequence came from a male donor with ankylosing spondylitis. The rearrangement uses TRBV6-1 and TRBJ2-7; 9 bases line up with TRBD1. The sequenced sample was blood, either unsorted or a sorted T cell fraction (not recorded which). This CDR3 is CASSSPGTGNNEQYF. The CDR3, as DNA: TGTGCCAGCAGCTCACCTGGGACAGGGAACAACGAGCAGTACTTC.